This passage covers 2 T cell receptor beta chains from one sample sequenced in a study of blood T cell repertoires in COVID-19. The assay was immunoSEQ multiplex PCR, and TCRdb's table has in-frame clones only and misses some. The repertoire holds about 140,000 clones, with 75% to 90% as singletons. The sample comprised PBMCs or T cells enriched from blood (not recorded which). These receptors all stem from a man aged 65 to 79 who had been exposed to COVID-19.

This chain connects TRBV6-5 to TRBJ2-2, with TRBD2 matching 14 bases. Germline lookup yields CDR1 MNHEY and CDR2 SVGAGI. J gave up 4 bases and V 2 bases, and 0 bases lay outside the gene matches. The CDR3 spans 16 residues. CDR3 sequence (DNA): TGTGCCAGCAGTTACGGACTAGCGGGGGGCACCGGGGAGCTGTTTTTT. This sequence encodes CASSYGLAGGTGELFF.

This chain connects TRBV6-5 to TRBJ2-7; no reliable D call. Trimming left V 5 bases short and J 7 bases short, with 9 bases between. This CDR3 contains 11 residues. Germline CDR1 reads MNHEY; CDR2 reads SVGAGI. Here the CDR3 reads CASSHREEQYF. Written as DNA, the CDR3 is TGTGCCAGCAGTCACAGAGAGGAGCAGTACTTC.